Sequencing of this T cell receptor beta chain was carried out in a study of blood T cell repertoires in COVID-19. Study context: From T cells, B-cell-depleted T cells, or PBMCs came the material, which was cDNA or gDNA.

This clone was counted at least ten times. In the authors' workflow: How many nucleated cells were present was estimated from reference gene primer amplification. Assay: immunoSEQ multiplex PCR; the TCRdb copy retains only in-frame clones and omits some. The V and J calls and the clone size are those of that table, but D and trimming were determined from the DNA. This table holds about 210,000 clones, 81% found once. Germline V CDR1 and CDR2: SGHTA, FQGNSA. The CDR3 is 12 residues long. The trim removed 6 bases at V and 7 bases at J, leaving 3 bases unmatched. Clinical history reported by participants formed the basis on which cohorts were assigned.

Sample: PBMCs or T cells enriched from blood (not recorded which). This rearrangement joins TRBV7-2 to TRBJ1-5, with 7 nucleotides matching TRBD1. This clonotype was obtained from a woman in her 50s with acute COVID-19. The CDR3 reads CASRGDSQPQHF. The CDR3 bases are TGTGCCAGCAGGGGGGACAGCCAGCCCCAGCATTTT.